The T cell receptor beta chain under discussion was sequenced for a study of blood T cell repertoires in COVID-19. Whole-study context: T cells, B-cell-depleted T cells, or PBMCs provided the cDNA or gDNA that served as material.

CDR1 and CDR2 from the germline V gene are SNHLY and FYNNEI. J gave up 13 bases and V 6 bases, and 6 bases lay outside the gene matches. The CDR3 consists of 12 residues. The data were produced by immunoSEQ multiplex PCR, yet TCRdb's version contains in-frame clones alone and is incomplete. The table shows approximately 21,000 clones, with 80% to 90% occurring only once. The sample taken for sequencing was peripheral blood. This TCR was recovered from a human donor in a cohort sampled during active COVID-19. The rearrangement joins TRBV2 to TRBJ1-6; TRBD1 matches at 7 bases. Written as DNA, the CDR3 is TGTGCCAGCAGCACAGGGGACCCGCCCCTCCACTTT. Amino acid sequence: CASSTGDPPLHF.